This T cell receptor (beta chain) comes out of a study of blood T cells in healthy people across ages. Whole-study findings and limits: The study lacked donor CMV status, which possibly confounded expanded clonotype changes.

Sample-barcoded 5' priming and a J-beta primer mix drove a second PCR of 7 to 11 cycles. There were at least 3 million CDR3-containing paired-end reads obtained from each sample. TCRdb re-called the 5' RACE reads through MiXCR, storing one row per CDR3 protein. The sample holds roughly 1,800,000 distinct CDR3 sequences, around half seen once. This CDR3 comprises 13 residues. With regard to this clonotype: Its cognate antigen is unknown. A read error may produce the germline difference seen at one junction end.

The chain couples TRBV12-3 or TRBV12-4 to TRBJ2-3; possible D gene TRBD2, 7 bases. Specimen: blood. The source of this sequence is a woman aged 40 to 50 in good health. The CDR3 spells CASSLRGGDTEYF. The CDR3 coding sequence is TGTGCCAGCAGTTTAAGGGGGGGAGATACGGAGTATTTT.